One T cell receptor (beta chain) is described in this entry. Germline assignment: CDR1 SGHNT and CDR2 YYREEE (reference sequence). The V and J ends lost 0 bases and 8 bases, in that order; junction bases with no gene match: 9. The CDR3 consists of 16 residues. This table comes from immunoSEQ multiplex PCR, and its TCRdb copy is limited to in-frame clones, with some not included. This sample has some 21,000 clones, with roughly 80% found just once. This entry comes from a study of T cell changes during pregnancy in multiple sclerosis. The TCR originated in a female donor in good health, enrolled as a control in a pregnancy study. Sequenced here: CD8+ T cells from peripheral blood mononuclear cells, sampled in the first trimester of pregnancy. V gene TRBV5-4 combines with J gene TRBJ2-1; TRBD2 aligns across 9 bases. The CDR3 nucleotides are TGTGCCAGCAGCTTGGGACGGCGGGAGGGACTCGATGAGCAGTTCTTC. This gives the protein CASSLGRREGLDEQFF. Full variable domain (remainder filled in from reference TRBV5-4 and TRBJ2-1): ETGVTQSPTHLIKTRGQQVTLRCSSQSGHNTVSWYQQALGQGPQFIFQYYREEENGRGNFPPRFSGLQFPNYSSELNVNALELDDSALYLCASSLGRREGLDEQFFGPGTRLTVL.